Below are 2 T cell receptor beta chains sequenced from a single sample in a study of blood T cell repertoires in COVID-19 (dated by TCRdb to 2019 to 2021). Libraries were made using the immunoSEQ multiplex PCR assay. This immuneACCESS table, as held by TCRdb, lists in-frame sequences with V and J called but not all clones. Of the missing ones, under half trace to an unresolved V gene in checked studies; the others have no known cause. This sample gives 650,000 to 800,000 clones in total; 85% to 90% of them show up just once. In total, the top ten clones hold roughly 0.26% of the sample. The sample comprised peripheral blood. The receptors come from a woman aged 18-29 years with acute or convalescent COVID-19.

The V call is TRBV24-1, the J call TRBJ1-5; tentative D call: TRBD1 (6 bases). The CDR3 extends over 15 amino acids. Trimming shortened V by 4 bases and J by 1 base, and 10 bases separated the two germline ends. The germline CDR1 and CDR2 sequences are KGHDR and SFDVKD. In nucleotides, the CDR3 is TGTGCCACCAGTGAAGATCAGGGGAGCAATCAGCCCCAGCATTTT. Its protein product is CATSEDQGSNQPQHF.

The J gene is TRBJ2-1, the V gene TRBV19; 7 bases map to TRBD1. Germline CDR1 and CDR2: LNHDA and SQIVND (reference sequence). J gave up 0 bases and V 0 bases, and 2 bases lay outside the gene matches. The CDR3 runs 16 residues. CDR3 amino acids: CASSIDRQGSYNEQFF. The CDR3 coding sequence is TGTGCCAGTAGTATAGATAGACAGGGCTCCTACAATGAGCAGTTCTTC.